This TCR beta chain originates from a study of blood T cell repertoires in COVID-19. The CDR3 has 14 residues. The germline gives CDR1 MNHEY, CDR2 SVGAGI. V lost 6 bases to trimming and J lost 8 bases, with 14 bases between them. Assay: immunoSEQ multiplex PCR; the TCRdb copy retains only in-frame clones and omits some. The sample has 280,000 or so clones, nearly 90% seen once. The source of this sequence is a woman younger than 35 with acute COVID-19. This chain links TRBV6-5 with TRBJ1-6, with D hard to call. The sample taken for sequencing was PBMCs or T cells enriched from blood (not recorded which). The CDR3 nucleotides are TGTGCCAGCAGAAGACTTTTCGGGGATTCACCCCTCCACTTT. Amino acids: CASRRLFGDSPLHF.